Listed below are T cell receptor beta chains from one sample, sequenced in a study of blood T cell repertoires in COVID-19. The data were produced by immunoSEQ multiplex PCR, yet TCRdb's version contains in-frame clones alone and is incomplete. The sample includes about 200,000 clones, approximately 80% of them seen just once. Source material: peripheral blood. These receptors were taken from a human donor in a cohort sampled during active COVID-19. Each CDR3 is given with its conserved first and last residue. A D gene is named only where the DNA matches it firmly. Some rows mark clone size as missing; the rest say once, few, many or name a class of expanded clone.

j_call clone_size d_call v_call cdr3_aa cdr3_nt
TRBJ1-1 . . TRBV11-3 CASSRGDTEAFF TGTGCCAGCAGCCGGGGGGACACTGAAGCTTTCTTT
TRBJ2-1 . . TRBV19 CASSIDGSSYNEQFF TGTGCCAGTAGTATCGACGGGAGCTCCTACAATGAGCAGTTCTTC
TRBJ1-1 once . TRBV18 CASSPLSVKNTEAFF TGTGCCAGCTCACCACTAAGCGTTAAGAACACTGAAGCTTTCTTT
TRBJ1-1 . TRBD1 TRBV19 CASNPGGGIVGKNTEAFF TGTGCCAGTAATCCGGGAGGGGGCATTGTAGGGAAGAACACTGAAGCTTTCTTT
TRBJ2-7 . TRBD1 TRBV6-6 CASTNRQGAYEQYF TGTGCCAGCACCAATAGACAGGGGGCCTACGAGCAGTACTTC
TRBJ2-3 . . TRBV28 CASSFPNRDLDTQYF TGTGCCAGCAGTTTCCCTAATCGGGACTTGGATACGCAGTATTTT
TRBJ2-1 . TRBD2 TRBV11-3 CASSRGGLETYEQFF TGTGCCAGCAGCCGGGGGGGCTTGGAAACGTATGAGCAGTTCTTC
TRBJ2-7 . TRBD1 TRBV5-1 CASSPRTGGPSYEQYF TGCGCCAGCAGCCCGAGGACAGGTGGGCCATCCTACGAGCAGTACTTC
TRBJ1-1 . TRBD1 TRBV28 CASPDRDFAEAFF TGTGCCAGCCCGGACAGGGACTTCGCTGAAGCTTTCTTT
TRBJ1-4 . TRBD1 TRBV4-1 CASSTRDRGTINEKLFF TGCGCCAGCAGCACCCGGGACAGGGGCACCATAAATGAAAAACTGTTTTTT
TRBJ1-2 . . TRBV28 CASTLGGGNGYTF TGTGCCAGCACCTTGGGGGGGGGCAATGGCTACACCTTC
TRBJ2-7 . . TRBV27 CASSLVGPSSRYEQYF TGTGCCAGCAGTTTAGTGGGCCCATCGAGTAGGTACGAGCAGTACTTC
TRBJ1-1 . . TRBV7-3 CASSPTGSGTEAFF TGTGCCAGCAGCCCTACAGGGTCGGGGACTGAAGCTTTCTTT
TRBJ2-7 few TRBD2 TRBV4-2 CASSHLETSGSYEQYF TGTGCCAGCAGCCACCTAGAAACTAGCGGGTCCTACGAGCAGTACTTC
TRBJ1-6 once . TRBV20-1 CSASRGRVNSPLHF TGCAGTGCTAGTCGTGGCAGGGTGAATTCACCCCTCCACTTT
TRBJ2-3 . TRBD1 TRBV18 CASSRDRGPSTDTQYF TGTGCCAGCTCACGAGACAGGGGGCCGAGCACAGATACGCAGTATTTT
TRBJ2-3 . TRBD1 TRBV5-5 CASSFGQGGIDTQYF TGTGCCAGCAGCTTCGGACAGGGAGGTATAGATACGCAGTATTTT
TRBJ2-3 . TRBD2 TRBV7-2 CASSLQRGVTDTQYF TGTGCCAGCAGCTTACAGCGGGGGGTGACAGATACGCAGTATTTT
TRBJ2-7 . TRBD1 TRBV10-3 CAAQERTGDYEQYF TGTGCCGCTCAAGAGAGGACAGGAGACTACGAGCAGTACTTC
TRBJ1-5 . TRBD1 TRBV4-2 CASSQDRGTGDQPQHF TGTGCCAGCAGCCAAGATCGGGGCACAGGGGATCAGCCCCAGCATTTT
TRBJ2-5 . . TRBV6-2/TRBV6-3 CASSYSGGGPPGTQYF TGTGCCAGCAGTTACTCTGGCGGGGGCCCCCCTGGGACCCAGTACTTC
TRBJ1-2 . . TRBV5-1 CASSPEGPNYGYTF TGCGCCAGCAGCCCCGAGGGCCCTAACTATGGCTACACCTTC
TRBJ1-4 few . TRBV7-9 CASSSYRDEEKLFF TGTGCCAGCAGCTCTTACAGGGATGAAGAAAAACTGTTTTTT
TRBJ1-5 once TRBD1 TRBV2 CASSRQGGNQPQHF TGTGCCAGCAGTCGACAGGGCGGCAATCAGCCCCAGCATTTT
TRBJ1-6 . . TRBV6-5 CASSPFWQGGSPLHF TGTGCCAGCAGCCCCTTTTGGCAGGGCGGTTCACCCCTCCACTTT
TRBJ2-7 . . TRBV11-2 CASSQGTGGRGEQYF TGTGCCAGCAGCCAAGGTACTGGAGGGCGTGGCGAGCAGTACTTC
TRBJ1-5 . . TRBV25-1 CASSGGGLYQPQHF TGTGCCAGCAGTGGGGGGGGCCTTTATCAGCCCCAGCATTTT
TRBJ1-1 once . TRBV6-2/TRBV6-3 CASSIRGSRNTEAFF TGTGCCAGCAGCATCCGGGGTTCCAGGAACACTGAAGCTTTCTTT
TRBJ2-7 . . TRBV9 CASSVGPVAKGEQYF TGTGCCAGCAGCGTAGGCCCCGTAGCGAAGGGCGAGCAGTACTTC
TRBJ2-5 . . TRBV2 CASSENGLTQETQYF TGTGCCAGCAGTGAAAACGGACTAACCCAAGAGACCCAGTACTTC
TRBJ2-3 . TRBD2 TRBV18 CASSPTGLAPPGTQYF TGTGCCAGCTCACCGACTGGACTAGCCCCGCCGGGTACGCAGTATTTT
TRBJ2-3 . TRBD2 TRBV6-2/TRBV6-3 CASSSAGLVGTDTQYF TGTGCCAGCAGTTCAGCGGGACTTGTGGGCACAGATACGCAGTATTTT
TRBJ1-2 . . TRBV19 CASRQTGNYGYTF TGTGCCAGTAGACAAACAGGGAACTATGGCTACACCTTC
TRBJ2-7 . TRBD1 TRBV6-5 CATLFRDRPYEQYF TGTGCCACCCTCTTCCGGGACAGGCCCTACGAGCAGTACTTC
TRBJ2-7 . . TRBV24-1 CATSRGYEQYF TGTGCCACCAGCAGGGGCTACGAGCAGTACTTC
TRBJ1-5 . . TRBV27 CASSLNGGQPQHF TGTGCCAGCAGTTTGAACGGGGGGCAGCCCCAGCATTTT
TRBJ1-5 . . TRBV4-1 CASSQGQASNQPQHF TGCGCCAGCAGCCAAGGACAGGCCAGCAATCAGCCCCAGCATTTT
TRBJ2-7 once . TRBV18 CASSPNLSGYYEQYF TGTGCCAGCTCACCAAATTTGTCAGGGTACTACGAGCAGTACTTC
TRBJ2-3 . TRBD1 TRBV6-4 CASKWTGGTDTQYF TGTGCCAGCAAGTGGACAGGGGGCACAGATACGCAGTATTTT
TRBJ2-7 . TRBD2 TRBV4-3 CASSYNMASGANEQYF TGCGCCAGCAGCTATAACATGGCTAGCGGGGCAAACGAGCAGTACTTC